These T cell receptor beta chains were read from a single sample in a study of Ad26.COV2.S vaccination and SARS-CoV-2 variants. Assay used: immunoSEQ multiplex PCR; TCRdb lists only in-frame clones, some missing. The table includes some 500,000 clones, roughly 89% detected once. The source material was peripheral blood, sampled in a trial of Ad26.COV2.S vaccine versus placebo. These receptors were obtained from a person aged 18-65 years who received the Ad26.COV2.S COVID-19 vaccine or a placebo. CDR3s include the opening cysteine and the closing phenylalanine or tryptophan. D genes are given only for firm matches.

V: TRBV12-5; J: TRBJ1-1; D: .; CDR3: CASGHHNPVKAFF; DNA: TGTGCTAGTGGCCATCACAACCCCGTGAAAGCTTTCTTT
V: TRBV5-7; J: TRBJ1-2; D: .; CDR3: CASSLAPPRYTF; DNA: TGTGCCAGCAGCTTGGCCCCTCCCCGCTACACCTTC
V: TRBV3-1/TRBV3-2; J: TRBJ2-2; D: .; CDR3: CASSPRTVLNTGELFF; DNA: TGTGCCAGCAGCCCTCGAACAGTTCTGAACACCGGGGAGCTGTTTTTT
V: TRBV7-2; J: TRBJ1-6; D: .; CDR3: CASSSDNSPLHF; DNA: TGTGCCAGCAGCTCAGATAATTCACCCCTCCACTTT
V: TRBV5-8; J: TRBJ2-2; D: .; CDR3: CASSSYRGGGTGELFF; DNA: TGTGCCAGCAGCAGCTACAGGGGAGGCGGGACCGGGGAGCTGTTTTTT
V: TRBV15; J: TRBJ2-7; D: .; CDR3: CATSTAVQTHYEQYF; DNA: TGTGCCACCAGCACAGCCGTACAGACGCACTACGAGCAGTACTTC
V: TRBV11-2; J: TRBJ2-4; D: .; CDR3: CASSRLSRGAKNIQYF; DNA: TGTGCCAGCAGCCGACTAAGTCGAGGGGCCAAAAACATTCAGTACTTC
V: TRBV4-2; J: TRBJ2-1; D: TRBD2; CDR3: CASSLLAGSYNEQFF; DNA: TGTGCCAGCAGCCTCCTAGCGGGTTCCTACAATGAGCAGTTCTTC
V: TRBV18; J: TRBJ1-1; D: .; CDR3: CASSPGADTEAFF; DNA: TGTGCCAGCTCACCTGGGGCAGACACTGAAGCTTTCTTT
V: TRBV18; J: TRBJ2-1; D: TRBD2; CDR3: CASSQSSGSYNEQFF; DNA: TGTGCCAGCTCACAATCTAGCGGGTCTTACAATGAGCAGTTCTTC
V: TRBV19; J: TRBJ2-1; D: TRBD1; CDR3: CASSLTGVPYNEQFF; DNA: TGTGCCAGTAGTCTCACAGGGGTCCCCTACAATGAGCAGTTCTTC
V: TRBV28; J: TRBJ2-1; D: TRBD2; CDR3: CAGGGRHNEQFF; DNA: TGTGCCGGGGGGGGACGGCACAATGAGCAGTTCTTC
V: TRBV6-6; J: TRBJ2-5; D: TRBD2; CDR3: CASSYSGREETQYF; DNA: TGTGCCAGCAGTTATAGCGGGAGGGAAGAGACCCAGTACTTC
V: TRBV20-1; J: TRBJ2-1; D: .; CDR3: CSASTGLGQFF; DNA: TGCAGTGCTAGTACAGGGTTAGGGCAGTTCTTC
V: TRBV28; J: TRBJ1-2; D: .; CDR3: CASSSQGFGGYTF; DNA: TGTGCCAGCAGTTCCCAGGGCTTCGGAGGCTACACCTTC